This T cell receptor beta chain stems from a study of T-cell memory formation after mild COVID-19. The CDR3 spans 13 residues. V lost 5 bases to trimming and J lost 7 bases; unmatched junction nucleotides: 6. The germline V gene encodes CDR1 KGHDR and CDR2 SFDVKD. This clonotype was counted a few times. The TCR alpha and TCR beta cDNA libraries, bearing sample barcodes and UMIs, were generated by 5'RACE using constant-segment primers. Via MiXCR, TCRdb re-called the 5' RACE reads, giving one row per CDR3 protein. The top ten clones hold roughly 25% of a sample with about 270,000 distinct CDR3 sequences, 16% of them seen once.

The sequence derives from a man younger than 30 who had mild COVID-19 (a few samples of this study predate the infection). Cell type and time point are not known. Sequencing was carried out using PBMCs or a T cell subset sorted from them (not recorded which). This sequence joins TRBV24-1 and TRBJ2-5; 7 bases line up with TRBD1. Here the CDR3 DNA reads TGTGCCACCAGTGTATCAGGGGGTTCGACCCAGTACTTC. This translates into CATSVSGGSTQYF.